The T cell receptor beta chain under discussion was sequenced for a study of blood T cell repertoires in COVID-19. The V gene end was trimmed by 3 bases and the J gene end by 3 bases; junction bases not matched to a gene: 1. Germline-derived CDR1 and CDR2 are MNHNS and SASEGT. CDR3 length: 13 amino acids. Sequencing used immunoSEQ multiplex PCR; TCRdb keeps in-frame clones, though not all of them. The table records under 70,000 clones, over 75% of them present only once. This sequence was found in a woman aged 18-29 years with acute or convalescent COVID-19. Sequenced material: peripheral blood. The chain uses TRBV6-1 and TRBJ1-1; 7 bases are a match to TRBD1. CDR3 in DNA: TGTGCCAGCAGTGACGACAGGGACACTGAAGCTTTCTTT. Translating it yields CASSDDRDTEAFF.